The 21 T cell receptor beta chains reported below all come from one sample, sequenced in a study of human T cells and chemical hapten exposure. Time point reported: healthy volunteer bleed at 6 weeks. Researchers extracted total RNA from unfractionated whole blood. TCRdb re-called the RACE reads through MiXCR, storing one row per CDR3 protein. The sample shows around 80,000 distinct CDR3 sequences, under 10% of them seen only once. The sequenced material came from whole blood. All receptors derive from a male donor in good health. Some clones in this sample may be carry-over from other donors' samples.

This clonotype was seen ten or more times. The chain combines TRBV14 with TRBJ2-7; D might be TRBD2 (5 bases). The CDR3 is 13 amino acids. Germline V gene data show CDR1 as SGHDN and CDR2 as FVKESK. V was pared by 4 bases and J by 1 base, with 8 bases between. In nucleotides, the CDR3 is TGTGCCAGCAGCCCGGGGTTTTCCTACGAGCAGTACTTC. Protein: CASSPGFSYEQYF.

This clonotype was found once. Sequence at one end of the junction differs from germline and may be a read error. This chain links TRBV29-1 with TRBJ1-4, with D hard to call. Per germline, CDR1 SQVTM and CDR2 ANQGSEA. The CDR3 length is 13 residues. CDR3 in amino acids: CSVEGHGNEKRFF. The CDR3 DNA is TGCAGCGTTGAAGGGCATGGGAATGAAAAACGGTTTTTT.

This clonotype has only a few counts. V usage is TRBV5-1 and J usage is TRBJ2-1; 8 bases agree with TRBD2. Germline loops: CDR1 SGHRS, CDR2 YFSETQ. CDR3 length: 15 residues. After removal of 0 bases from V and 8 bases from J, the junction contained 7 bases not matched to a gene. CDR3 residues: CASSLAGGRIYEQFF. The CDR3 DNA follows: TGCGCCAGCAGCTTGGCTGGCGGGAGGATCTATGAGCAGTTCTTC.

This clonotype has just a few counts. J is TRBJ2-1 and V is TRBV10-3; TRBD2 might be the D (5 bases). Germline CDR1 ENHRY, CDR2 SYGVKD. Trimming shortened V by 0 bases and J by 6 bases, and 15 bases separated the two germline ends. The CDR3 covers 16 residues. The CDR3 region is CAISESGTSRVNEQFF. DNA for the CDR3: TGTGCCATCAGTGAGTCGGGAACTTCGAGGGTCAATGAGCAGTTCTTC.

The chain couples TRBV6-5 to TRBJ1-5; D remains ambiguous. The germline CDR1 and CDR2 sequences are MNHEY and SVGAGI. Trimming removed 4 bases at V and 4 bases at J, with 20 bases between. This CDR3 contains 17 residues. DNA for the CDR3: TGTGCCAGCAGTTCCTCCTCGCTAACAGAACTTAATCAGCCCCAGCATTTT. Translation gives CASSSSSLTELNQPQHF.

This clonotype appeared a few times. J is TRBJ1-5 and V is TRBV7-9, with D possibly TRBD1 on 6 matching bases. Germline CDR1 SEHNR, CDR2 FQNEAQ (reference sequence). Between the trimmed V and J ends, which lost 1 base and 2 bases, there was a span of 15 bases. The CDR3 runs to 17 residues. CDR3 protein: CASSLVAGVDGNQPQHF. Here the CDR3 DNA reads TGTGCCAGCAGCTTAGTCGCAGGGGTTGATGGCAATCAGCCCCAGCATTTT.

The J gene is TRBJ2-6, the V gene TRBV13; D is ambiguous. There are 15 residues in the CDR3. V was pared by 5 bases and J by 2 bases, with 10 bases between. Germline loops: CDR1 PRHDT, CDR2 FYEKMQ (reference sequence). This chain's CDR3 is CASSPTPAGANVLTF. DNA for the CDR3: TGTGCCAGCAGCCCTACGCCTGCTGGGGCCAACGTCCTGACTTTC.

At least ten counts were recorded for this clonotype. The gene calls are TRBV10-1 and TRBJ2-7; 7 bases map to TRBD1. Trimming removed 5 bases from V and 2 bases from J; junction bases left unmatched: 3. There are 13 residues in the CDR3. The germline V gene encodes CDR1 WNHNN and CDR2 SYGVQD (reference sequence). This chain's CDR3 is CASSPDRAYEQYF. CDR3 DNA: TGCGCCAGCAGTCCCGACAGGGCCTACGAGCAGTACTTC.

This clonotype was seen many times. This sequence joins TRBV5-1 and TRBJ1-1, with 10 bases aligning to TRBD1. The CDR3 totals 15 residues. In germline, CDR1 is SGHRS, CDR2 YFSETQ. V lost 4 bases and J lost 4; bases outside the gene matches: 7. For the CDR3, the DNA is TGCGCCAGCAGCCAGGGGACAGGGGCGGGCACTGAAGCTTTCTTT. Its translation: CASSQGTGAGTEAFF.

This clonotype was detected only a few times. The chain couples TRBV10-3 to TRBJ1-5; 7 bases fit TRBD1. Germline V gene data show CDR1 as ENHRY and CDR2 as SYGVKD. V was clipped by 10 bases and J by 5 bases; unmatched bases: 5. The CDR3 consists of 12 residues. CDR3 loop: CATQGGDQPQHF. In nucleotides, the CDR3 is TGTGCCACTCAGGGGGGGGATCAGCCCCAGCATTTT.

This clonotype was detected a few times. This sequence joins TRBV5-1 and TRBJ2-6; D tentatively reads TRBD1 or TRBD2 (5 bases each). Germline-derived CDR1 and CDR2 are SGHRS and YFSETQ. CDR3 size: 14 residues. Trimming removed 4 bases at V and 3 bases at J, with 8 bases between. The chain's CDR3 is CASSEGNGANVLTF. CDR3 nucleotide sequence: TGCGCCAGCAGCGAGGGGAATGGGGCCAACGTCCTGACTTTC.

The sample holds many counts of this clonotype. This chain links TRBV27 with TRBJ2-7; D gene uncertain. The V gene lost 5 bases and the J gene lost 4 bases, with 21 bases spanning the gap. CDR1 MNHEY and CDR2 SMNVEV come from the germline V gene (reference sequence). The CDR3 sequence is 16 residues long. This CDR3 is CASSPFSTGAEYEQYF. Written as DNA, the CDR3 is TGTGCCAGCAGTCCCTTTTCGACCGGAGCAGAGTACGAGCAGTACTTC.

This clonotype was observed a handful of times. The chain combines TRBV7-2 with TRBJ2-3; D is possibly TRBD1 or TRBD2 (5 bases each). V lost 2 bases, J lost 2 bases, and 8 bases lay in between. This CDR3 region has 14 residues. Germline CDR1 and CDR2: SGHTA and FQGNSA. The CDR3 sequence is CASSLRGTTDTQYF. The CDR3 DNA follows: TGTGCCAGCAGCTTACGAGGGACCACAGATACGCAGTATTTT. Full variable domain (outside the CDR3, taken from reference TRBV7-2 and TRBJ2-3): GAGVSQSPSNKVTEKGKDVELRCDPISGHTALYWYRQSLGQGLEFLIYFQGNSAPDKSGLPSDRFSAERTGGSVSTLTIQRTQQEDSAVYLCASSLRGTTDTQYFGPGTRLTVL.

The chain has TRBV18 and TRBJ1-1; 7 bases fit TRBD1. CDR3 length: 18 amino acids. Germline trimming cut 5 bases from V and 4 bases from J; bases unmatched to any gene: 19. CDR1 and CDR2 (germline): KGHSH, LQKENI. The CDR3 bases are TGTGCCAGCTCAGGGATGCCTAGAGGGGGCGGCAGAGCCACTGAAGCTTTCTTT. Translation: CASSGMPRGGGRATEAFF.

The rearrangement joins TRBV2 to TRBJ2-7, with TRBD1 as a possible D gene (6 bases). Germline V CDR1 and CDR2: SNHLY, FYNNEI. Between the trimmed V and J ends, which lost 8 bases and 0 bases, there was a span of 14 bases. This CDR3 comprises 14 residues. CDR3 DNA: TGTGCCAGCGTACCCCCGGACAGCTCCTACGAGCAGTACTTC. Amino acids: CASVPPDSSYEQYF.

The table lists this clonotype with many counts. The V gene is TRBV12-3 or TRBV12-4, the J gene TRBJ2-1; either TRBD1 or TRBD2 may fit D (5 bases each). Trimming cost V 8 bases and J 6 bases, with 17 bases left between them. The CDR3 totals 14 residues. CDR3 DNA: TGTGCCAGCCTGACGGGGCTCAGGTCCAATGAGCAGTTCTTC. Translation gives CASLTGLRSNEQFF.

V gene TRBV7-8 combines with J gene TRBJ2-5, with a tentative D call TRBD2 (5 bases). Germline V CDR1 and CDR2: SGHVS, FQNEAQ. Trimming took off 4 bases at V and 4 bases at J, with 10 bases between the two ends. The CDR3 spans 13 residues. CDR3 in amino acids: CASSSPAGETQYF. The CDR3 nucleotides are TGTGCCAGCAGCTCCCCTGCGGGAGAGACCCAGTACTTC.

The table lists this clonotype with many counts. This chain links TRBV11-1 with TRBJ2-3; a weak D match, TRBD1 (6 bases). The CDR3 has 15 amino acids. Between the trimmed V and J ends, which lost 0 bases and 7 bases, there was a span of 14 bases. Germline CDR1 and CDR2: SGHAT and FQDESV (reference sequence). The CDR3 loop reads CASSLAETGQNTQYF. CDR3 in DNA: TGTGCCAGCAGCTTAGCGGAAACAGGGCAAAATACGCAGTATTTT.

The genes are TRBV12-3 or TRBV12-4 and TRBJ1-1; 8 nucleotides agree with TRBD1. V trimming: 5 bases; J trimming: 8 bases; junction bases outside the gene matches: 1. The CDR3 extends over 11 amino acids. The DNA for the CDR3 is TGTGCCAGCAGTCCAGGGGGCGAAGCTTTCTTT. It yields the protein CASSPGGEAFF.

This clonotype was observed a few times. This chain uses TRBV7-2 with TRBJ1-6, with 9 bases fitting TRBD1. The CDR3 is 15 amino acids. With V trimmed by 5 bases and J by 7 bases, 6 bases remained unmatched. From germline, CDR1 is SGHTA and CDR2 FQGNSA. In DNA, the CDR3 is TGTGCCAGCAGCCCCAGGACAGGGGCAAATTCACCCCTCCACTTT. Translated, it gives CASSPRTGANSPLHF.

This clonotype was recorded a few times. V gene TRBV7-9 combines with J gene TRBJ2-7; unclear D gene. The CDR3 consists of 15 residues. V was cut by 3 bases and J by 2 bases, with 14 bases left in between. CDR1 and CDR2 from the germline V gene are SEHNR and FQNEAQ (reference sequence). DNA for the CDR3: TGTGCCAGCAGCTTTTCTTGGACCGAAACCTACGAGCAGTACTTC. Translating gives CASSFSWTETYEQYF.